This note documents a single TCR beta chain sequence. The data belong to a study of T cell changes during pregnancy in multiple sclerosis. The V end lost 5 bases, the J end lost 7 bases, and 6 bases lay between the germline ends. The germline gives CDR1 KGHSH, CDR2 LQKENI. CDR3 length: 12 amino acids. Sequencing was performed with immunoSEQ multiplex PCR; in TCRdb, only in-frame clones are kept and a portion is missing. The table lists some 70,000 clones, around 90% of them singletons. The sample here was CD4+ T cells from peripheral blood mononuclear cells, taken in the third trimester of pregnancy. J is TRBJ1-6 and V is TRBV18, with D perhaps matching TRBD1 (6 bases). The clonotype was recovered from a female donor in good health, enrolled as a control in a pregnancy study. Here the CDR3 DNA reads TGTGCCAGCTCAGGACAGAATTCACCCCTCCACTTT. It yields the protein CASSGQNSPLHF.